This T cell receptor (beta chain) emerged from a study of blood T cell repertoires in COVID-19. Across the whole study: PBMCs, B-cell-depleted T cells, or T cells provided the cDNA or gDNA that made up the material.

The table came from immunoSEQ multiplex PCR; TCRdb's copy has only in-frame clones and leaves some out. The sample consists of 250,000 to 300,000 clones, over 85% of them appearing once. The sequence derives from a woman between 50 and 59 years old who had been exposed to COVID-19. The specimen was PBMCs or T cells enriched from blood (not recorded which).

Here the CDR3 reads CASSRAYEQYF. CDR3 DNA: TGTGCCAGCAGCCGAGCTTACGAGCAGTACTTC. The chain links TRBV5-6 to TRBJ2-7; D remains unclear. CDR1 and CDR2 (germline): SGHDT, YYEEEE. CDR3 length: 11 residues. The germline V and J ends were trimmed by 4 bases and 4 bases, with 6 bases remaining between them.